The TCR beta chain under discussion was sequenced for a study of T cells in women clearing cervical HPV infection. Study-wide points: TRBV6-7 relative abundance averaged roughly 0.1% in cases and about 0.15% in controls. CIN3+ cases had significantly higher TCR repertoire richness than controls, but evenness did not differ. Cases and controls were distinguished at AUC just under 0.85 by richness and V genes.

Germline loops: CDR1 LNHDA, CDR2 SQIVND (reference sequence). The CDR3 spans 15 residues. Sequencing was performed with immunoSEQ multiplex PCR; in TCRdb, only in-frame clones are kept and a portion is missing. The record lists approximately 30,000 clones, of which the ten most abundant hold less than 2%. All donors had a single incident cervical HPV16 infection, not prevalent. A word on this clone: The antigen is not known. The read falls 3 residues short of the CDR3 end, and the missing part is taken from the germline J gene.

The V call is TRBV19, the J call TRBJ2-2; D perhaps matches TRBD1 (7 bases). The specimen sequenced was blood buffy coat. The TCR was taken from a woman aged 18 to 75 with a cervical HPV16 infection that either progressed to CIN3+ or cleared (not recorded which). The CDR3 protein is CASSTRQGGGEKLFF. Incomplete CDR3 DNA: TGTGCCAGTAGTACTCGACAGGGAGGCGGTGAAAAG. The full variable domain, in which reference TRBV19 and TRBJ2-2 provide the parts outside the CDR3, is DGGITQSPKYLFRKEGQNVTLSCEQNLNHDAMYWYRQDPGQGLRLIYYSQIVNDFQKGDIAEGYSVSREKKESFPLTVTSAQKNPTAFYLCASSTRQGGGEKLFFGEGSRLTVL.